The T cell receptor (beta chain) described here comes from a study of blood T cell repertoires in COVID-19. This CDR3 contains 13 residues. Germline V gene sequence: CDR1 MNHEY, CDR2 SVGAGI. V lost 0 bases to trimming and J lost 13 bases, with 14 bases between them. Data came from immunoSEQ multiplex PCR; TCRdb stores just in-frame clones and leaves some out. The sample consists of tens of thousands of clones, 91% of them appearing once. The V call is TRBV6-5, the J call TRBJ2-3, with D perhaps TRBD2 (5 bases). The specimen sequenced was peripheral blood. This sequence originates from a man between 60 and 70 years old with acute or convalescent COVID-19. CDR3 DNA: TGTGCCAGCAGTTACTCGACCCTAACGGGGAAGTATTTT. The encoded protein is CASSYSTLTGKYF.